This T cell receptor beta chain emerged from a study of cytomegalovirus exposure and HLA in healthy donors. Trimming at V came to 2 bases and at J to 8 bases, leaving 9 bases not matched to a gene. This CDR3 is built from 15 residues. From germline, CDR1 is SNHLY and CDR2 FYNNEI. With 60 Vbeta and 13 Jbeta primers, the PCR was carried out. Assay: immunoSEQ multiplex PCR; the TCRdb copy retains only in-frame clones and omits some. In the table there are around 200,000 clones, approximately 79% of which are singletons. The sample was PBMCs. This clonotype was obtained from a girl aged 2 to 9 in good health and CMV-seronegative. V is TRBV2 and J is TRBJ2-3, with TRBD2 matching over 8 bases. CDR3 bases: TGTGCCAGCAGTGAACTCCCGGGGGGGAGGGGTACGCAGTATTTT. Its translation is CASSELPGGRGTQYF.